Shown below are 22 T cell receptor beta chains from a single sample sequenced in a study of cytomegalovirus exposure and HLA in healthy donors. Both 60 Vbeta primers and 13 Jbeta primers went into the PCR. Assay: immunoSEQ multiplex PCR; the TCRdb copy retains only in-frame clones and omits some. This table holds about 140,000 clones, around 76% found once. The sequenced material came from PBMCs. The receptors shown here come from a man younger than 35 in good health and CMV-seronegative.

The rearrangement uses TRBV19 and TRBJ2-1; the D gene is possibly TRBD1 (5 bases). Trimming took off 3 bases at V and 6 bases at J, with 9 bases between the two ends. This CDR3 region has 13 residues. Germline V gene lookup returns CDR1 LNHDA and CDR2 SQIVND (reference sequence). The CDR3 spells CASSITGLNEQFF. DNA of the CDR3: TGTGCCAGTAGTATTACAGGCCTCAATGAGCAGTTCTTC.

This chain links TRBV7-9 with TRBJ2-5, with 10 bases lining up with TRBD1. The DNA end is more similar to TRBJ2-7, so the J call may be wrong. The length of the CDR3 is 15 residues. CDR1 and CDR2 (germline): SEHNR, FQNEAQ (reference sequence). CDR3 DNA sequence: TGTGCCAGCAGCTTTCCGACAGGGGGCTTGGGCGAGCAGTACTTC. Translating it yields CASSFPTGGLGEQYF.

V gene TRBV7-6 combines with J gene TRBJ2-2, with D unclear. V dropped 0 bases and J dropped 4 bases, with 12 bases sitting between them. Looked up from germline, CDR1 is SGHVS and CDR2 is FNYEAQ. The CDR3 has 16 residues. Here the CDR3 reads CASSLAVIAITGELFF. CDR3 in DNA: TGTGCCAGCAGCTTAGCTGTGATAGCTATCACCGGGGAGCTGTTTTTT.

Written as DNA, the CDR3 is TGTGCCAGCAGCCCAGGACAGGGTAATGAAAAACTGTTTTTT. Translating gives CASSPGQGNEKLFF. The V gene is TRBV7-9, the J gene TRBJ1-4, with 8 bases that match TRBD1. The CDR3 is 14 amino acids. Germline CDR1 SEHNR, CDR2 FQNEAQ (reference sequence). The V and J ends lost 5 bases and 4 bases, in that order; junction bases with no gene match: 3.

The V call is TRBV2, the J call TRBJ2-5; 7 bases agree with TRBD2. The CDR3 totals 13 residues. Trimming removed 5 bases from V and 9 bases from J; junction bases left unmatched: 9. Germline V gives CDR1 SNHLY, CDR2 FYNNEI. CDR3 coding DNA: TGTGCCAGCAGTCGCGGGGTCGGGAGGTCCCAGTACTTC. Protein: CASSRGVGRSQYF.

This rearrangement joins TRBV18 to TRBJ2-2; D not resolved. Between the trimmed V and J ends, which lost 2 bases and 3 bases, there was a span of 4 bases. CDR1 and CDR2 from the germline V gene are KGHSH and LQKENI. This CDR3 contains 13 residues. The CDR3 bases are TGTGCCAGCTCACCATCGGACACCGGGGAGCTGTTTTTT. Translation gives CASSPSDTGELFF.

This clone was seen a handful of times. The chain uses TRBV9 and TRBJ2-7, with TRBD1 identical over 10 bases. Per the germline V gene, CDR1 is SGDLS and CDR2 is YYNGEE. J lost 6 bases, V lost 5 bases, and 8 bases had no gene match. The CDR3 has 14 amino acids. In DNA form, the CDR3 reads TGTGCCAGCAGTGGAAGGACAGGGGGGCTCGAGCAGTACTTC. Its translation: CASSGRTGGLEQYF. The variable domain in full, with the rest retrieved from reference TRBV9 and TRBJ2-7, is DSGVTQTPKHLITATGQRVTLRCSPRSGDLSVYWYQQSLDQGLQFLIQYYNGEERAKGNILERFSAQQFPDLHSELNLSSLELGDSALYFCASSGRTGGLEQYFGPGTRLTVT.

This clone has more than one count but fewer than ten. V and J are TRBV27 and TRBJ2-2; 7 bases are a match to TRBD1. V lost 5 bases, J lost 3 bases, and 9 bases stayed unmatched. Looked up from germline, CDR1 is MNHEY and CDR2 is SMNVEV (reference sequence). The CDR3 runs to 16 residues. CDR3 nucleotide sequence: TGTGCCAGCAGTCTCCGACAGGGTTTGCACACCGGGGAGCTGTTTTTT. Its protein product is CASSLRQGLHTGELFF.

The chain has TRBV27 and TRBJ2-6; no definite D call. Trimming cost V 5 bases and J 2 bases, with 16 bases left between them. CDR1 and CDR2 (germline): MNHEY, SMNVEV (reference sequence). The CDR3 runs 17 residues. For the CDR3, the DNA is TGTGCCAGCAGTCCCTTCAACCCCAGGCCTGGGGCCAACGTCCTGACTTTC. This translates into CASSPFNPRPGANVLTF.

The CDR3: CASSLDHRTYEQYF. DNA of the CDR3: TGCGCCAGCAGCTTGGACCACAGGACCTACGAGCAGTACTTC. The gene calls are TRBV5-1 and TRBJ2-7, with D perhaps TRBD1 (5 bases). The ends were cut back, 0 bases at V and 2 bases at J, with 9 bases in the middle. Germline CDR1 SGHRS, CDR2 YFSETQ. The CDR3 spans 14 residues.

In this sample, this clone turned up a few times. The CDR3 nucleotides read TGTGCCAGCAGCGAGGACAGATGGAGCACAGATACGCAGTATTTT. Protein: CASSEDRWSTDTQYF. The V call is TRBV2, the J call TRBJ2-3, with D possibly TRBD1 on 6 matching bases. Germline V CDR1 and CDR2: SNHLY, FYNNEI. The CDR3 is made up of 15 amino acids. V was trimmed by 6 bases and J by 0 bases, leaving 13 bases between them.

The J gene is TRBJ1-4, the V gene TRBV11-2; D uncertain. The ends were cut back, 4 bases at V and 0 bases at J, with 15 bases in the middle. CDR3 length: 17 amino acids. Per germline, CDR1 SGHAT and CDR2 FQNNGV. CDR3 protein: CASSSPSSVTTNEKLFF. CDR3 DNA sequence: TGTGCCAGCAGCTCCCCTTCTTCCGTTACAACTAATGAAAAACTGTTTTTT.

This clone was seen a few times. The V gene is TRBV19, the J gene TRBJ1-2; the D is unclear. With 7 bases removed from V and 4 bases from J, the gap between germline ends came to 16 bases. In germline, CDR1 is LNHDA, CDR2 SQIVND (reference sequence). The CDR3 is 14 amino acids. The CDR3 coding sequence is TGTGCCAGTAAGGAGGTCCAGGATAGCTATGGCTACACCTTC. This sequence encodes CASKEVQDSYGYTF.

As DNA, the CDR3 is TGTGCCAGCTCCCGAACAGGGGACACTGAAGCTTTCTTT. Amino acid sequence: CASSRTGDTEAFF. The V and J genes are TRBV18 and TRBJ1-1, with 7 bases fitting TRBD1. This CDR3 region has 13 residues. Germline lookup yields CDR1 KGHSH and CDR2 LQKENI. The ends lost 6 bases at V and 3 bases at J; junction bases unmatched: 4.

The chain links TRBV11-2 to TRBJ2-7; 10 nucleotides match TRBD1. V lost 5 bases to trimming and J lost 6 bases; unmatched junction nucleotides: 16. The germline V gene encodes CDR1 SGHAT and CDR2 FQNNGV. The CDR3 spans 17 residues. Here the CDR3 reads CASSAHPPGQGRGEQYF. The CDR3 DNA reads TGTGCCAGCAGCGCCCACCCACCGGGACAGGGGCGGGGCGAGCAGTACTTC.

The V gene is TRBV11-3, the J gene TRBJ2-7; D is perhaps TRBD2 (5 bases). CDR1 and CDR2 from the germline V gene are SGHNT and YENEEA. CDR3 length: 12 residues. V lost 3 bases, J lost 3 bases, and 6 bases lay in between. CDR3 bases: TGTGCCAGCAGCTTTGAGGGCTACGAGCAGTACTTC. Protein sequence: CASSFEGYEQYF.

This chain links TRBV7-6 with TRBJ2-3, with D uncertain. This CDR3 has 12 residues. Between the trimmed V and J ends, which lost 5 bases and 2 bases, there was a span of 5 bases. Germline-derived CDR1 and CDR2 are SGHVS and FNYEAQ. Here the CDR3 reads CASSPHTDTQYF. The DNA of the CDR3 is TGTGCCAGCAGCCCACACACAGATACGCAGTATTTT.

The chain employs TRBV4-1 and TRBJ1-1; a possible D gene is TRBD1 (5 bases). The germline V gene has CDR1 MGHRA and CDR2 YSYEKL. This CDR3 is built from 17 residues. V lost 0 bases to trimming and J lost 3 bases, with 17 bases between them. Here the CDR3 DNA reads TGCGCCAGCAGCCAAGATGCCGGGGCGGGGTCGGACACTGAAGCTTTCTTT. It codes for CASSQDAGAGSDTEAFF.

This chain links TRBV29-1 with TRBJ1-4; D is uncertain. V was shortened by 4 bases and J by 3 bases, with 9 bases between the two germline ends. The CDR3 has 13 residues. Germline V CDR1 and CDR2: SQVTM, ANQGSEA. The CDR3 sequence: CSVAFSANEKLFF. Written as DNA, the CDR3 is TGCAGCGTTGCCTTTTCGGCTAATGAAAAACTGTTTTTT.

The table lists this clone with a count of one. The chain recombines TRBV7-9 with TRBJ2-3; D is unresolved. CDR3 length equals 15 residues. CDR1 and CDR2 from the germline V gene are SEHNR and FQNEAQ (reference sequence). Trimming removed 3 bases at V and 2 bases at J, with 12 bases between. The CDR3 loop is CASSLYTSVTDTQYF. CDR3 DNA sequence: TGTGCCAGCAGCTTGTACACATCAGTCACAGATACGCAGTATTTT. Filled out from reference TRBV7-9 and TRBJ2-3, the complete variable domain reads DTGVSQNPRHKITKRGQNVTFRCDPISEHNRLYWYRQTLGQGPEFLTYFQNEAQLEKSRLLSDRFSAERPKGSFSTLEIQRTEQGDSAMYLCASSLYTSVTDTQYFGPGTRLTVL.

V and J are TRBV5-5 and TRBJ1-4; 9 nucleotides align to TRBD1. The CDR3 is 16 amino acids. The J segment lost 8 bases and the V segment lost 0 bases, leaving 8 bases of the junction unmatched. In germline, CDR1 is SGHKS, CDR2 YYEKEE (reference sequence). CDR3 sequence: CASSLAGQGLGEKLFF. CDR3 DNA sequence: TGTGCCAGCAGCTTGGCCGGACAGGGGTTGGGGGAAAAACTGTTTTTT.

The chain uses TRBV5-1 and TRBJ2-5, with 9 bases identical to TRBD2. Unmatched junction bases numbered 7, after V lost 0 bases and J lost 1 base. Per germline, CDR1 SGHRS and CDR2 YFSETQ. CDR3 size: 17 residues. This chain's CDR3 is CASSLEGASGVQETQYF. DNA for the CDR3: TGCGCCAGCAGCTTGGAAGGGGCTAGCGGGGTCCAAGAGACCCAGTACTTC.